This T cell receptor beta chain was captured in a study of OX40 agonist ivuxolimab in advanced cancers. CDR1 MGHRA and CDR2 YSYEKL come from the germline V gene. The CDR3 runs 16 residues. J lost 5 bases, V lost 0 bases, and 8 bases had no gene match. Generated by immunoSEQ multiplex PCR, the TCRdb table keeps only in-frame clones and is missing some. The table lists roughly 67,000 clones, about 82% of them singletons. The sample here was CD4+ or CD8+ T cells sorted from blood, taken in a trial of the OX40 agonist ivuxolimab. The sequence was collected from an adult with an advanced solid tumor such as melanoma, head and neck, liver or kidney cancer. The chain combines TRBV4-1 with TRBJ1-2; 8 positions match TRBD1. This CDR3 reads CASSQDARTGSYGYTF. CDR3 in DNA: TGCGCCAGCAGCCAAGACGCGCGGACAGGGAGTTATGGCTACACCTTC.